The rows below give T cell receptor beta chains drawn from one sample of a study of cytomegalovirus exposure and HLA in healthy donors. Assay used: immunoSEQ multiplex PCR; TCRdb lists only in-frame clones, some missing. The table lists about 190,000 clones, about 84% of them singletons, with about 1.5% in the top ten. The sample comprised PBMCs. The receptors shown here come from a woman aged 18-30 years in good health and CMV-seronegative. CDR3s include the opening cysteine and the closing phenylalanine or tryptophan. A D gene is named only where the DNA matches it firmly. Some rows mark clone size as missing; the rest say once, few, many or name a class of expanded clone.

j_gene | abundance | d_gene | v_gene | CDR3nt | CDR3aa
TRBJ1-1 | . | . | TRBV4-1 | TGCGCCAGCAGCCAAATTACAGCCCGTGGCACTGAAGCTTTCTTT | CASSQITARGTEAFF
TRBJ1-2 | . | . | TRBV5-1 | TGCGCCAGCAGCTTGGGAGACAGAGCTAACTATGGCTACACCTTC | CASSLGDRANYGYTF
TRBJ1-2 | . | . | TRBV12-5 | TGTGCTAGTGGTAAATCTCCGACAAGCCTCGATGGCTACACCTTC | CASGKSPTSLDGYTF
TRBJ2-3 | . | TRBD2 | TRBV6-5 | TGTGCCAGCAGTCCGACTAGCGGGAGTGCAGATACGCAGTATTTT | CASSPTSGSADTQYF
TRBJ1-3 | . | TRBD1 | TRBV5-5 | TGTGCCAGCAGCCGCGACAGGGGTTATTCTGGAAACACCATATATTTT | CASSRDRGYSGNTIYF
TRBJ1-1 | . | . | TRBV19 | TGTGCCAGTAGTCGAACCCTCACATTCCACACTGAAGCTTTCTTT | CASSRTLTFHTEAFF
TRBJ2-2 | . | TRBD2 | TRBV6-5 | TGTGCCAGCAGTCCGGGACTAGTCGTTGGCGGGGAGCTGTTTTTT | CASSPGLVVGGELFF
TRBJ2-7 | . | TRBD2 | TRBV7-9 | TGTGCCAGCAGCCTTACTAGCGGTAATCGCTCCTACGAGCAGTACTTC | CASSLTSGNRSYEQYF
TRBJ1-2 | . | TRBD1 | TRBV19 | TGTGCCAGCTCGGCATACCCCGGGACAGGGACCTATGGCTACACCTTC | CASSAYPGTGTYGYTF
TRBJ1-2 | . | TRBD1 | TRBV29-1 | TGCAGCGTTGATCTTTACGGGACAGCGCAGAAAGATGGCTACACCTTC | CSVDLYGTAQKDGYTF
TRBJ2-3 | few | . | TRBV7-3 | TGTGCCAGCAGCCCCGGACACACAGATACGCAGTATTTT | CASSPGHTDTQYF
TRBJ1-5 | . | TRBD1 | TRBV7-2 | TGTGCCAGCAGCCAGGGACAGGGGGGACAGCCCCAGCATTTT | CASSQGQGGQPQHF
TRBJ2-7 | . | TRBD1 | TRBV18 | TGTGCCAGCTCACCCGGGACAGGGGAGACCGAGCAGTACTTC | CASSPGTGETEQYF
TRBJ2-5 | . | . | TRBV11-2 | TGTGCCAGCAGCTTAAAAACAGTCCAAGAGACCCAGTACTTC | CASSLKTVQETQYF
TRBJ2-5 | . | TRBD1 | TRBV5-1 | TGCGCCAGCAGCTCGGGACAGCCACAAGAGACCCAGTACTTC | CASSSGQPQETQYF
TRBJ2-5 | once | . | TRBV2 | TGTGCCAGCAGATTCCGGACACCTGATCCCCAGTACTTC | CASRFRTPDPQYF
TRBJ2-6 | . | . | TRBV16 | TGTGCCAGCAGCCCTCAGGTCTCTGGGGCCAACGTCCTGACTTTC | CASSPQVSGANVLTF
TRBJ2-7 | few | TRBD2 | TRBV2 | TGTGCCAGCAGTTGGACTAGGGAGGGGCAGTACTTC | CASSWTREGQYF
TRBJ2-5 | once | TRBD1 | TRBV12-5 | TGTGCTAGTGGTTTTGGGACAGGGGAGGAGACCCAGTACTTC | CASGFGTGEETQYF
TRBJ2-5 | . | . | TRBV10-3 | TGTGCCACCCAGGGCTTGCGCAGGGGGGAACAAGAGACCCAGTACTTC | CATQGLRRGEQETQYF
TRBJ2-7 | . | . | TRBV27 | TGTGCCAGCAGTCCGGGAGCACCCTACGAGCAGTACTTC | CASSPGAPYEQYF
TRBJ2-1 | once | . | TRBV15 | TGTGCCACCGGGCTGGGAGAAGAGGAACCCTACAATGAGCAGTTCTTC | CATGLGEEEPYNEQFF
TRBJ2-7 | . | TRBD1 | TRBV11-2 | TGTGCCAGCAGCTTAGTGGGGACAGGCCTCGAGCAGTACTTC | CASSLVGTGLEQYF
TRBJ1-1 | . | . | TRBV6-1 | TGTGCCAGCACTCGACACCGGGACATAAACACTGAAGCTTTCTTT | CASTRHRDINTEAFF
TRBJ1-2 | few | . | TRBV30 | TGTGCCTGGGGGGCTAAGAAGAACTATGGCTACACCTTC | CAWGAKKNYGYTF
TRBJ1-2 | . | . | TRBV7-2 | TGTGCCAGCAGCCTAGAACGGGGGGCGTATGGCTACACCTTC | CASSLERGAYGYTF
TRBJ1-1 | . | . | TRBV11-2 | TGTGCCAGCAGTAAAATAAACACTGAAGCTTTCTTT | CASSKINTEAFF
TRBJ1-3 | . | TRBD1 | TRBV5-1 | TGCGCCAGCAGCTTGGCCTTGGGACAGGGATTCGCTTCTGGAAACACCATATATTTT | CASSLALGQGFASGNTIYF
TRBJ2-1 | . | . | TRBV10-1 | TGCGCCAGCGAGGGAACCTACAATGAGCAGTTCTTC | CASEGTYNEQFF
TRBJ1-1 | . | . | TRBV21-1 | TGTGCCAGCAGCAAAGTTAAGACAGGGTATTGTGTGAACACTGAAGCTTTCTTT | CASSKVKTGYCVNTEAFF
TRBJ2-7 | . | TRBD1 | TRBV30 | TGTGCCTGGAGCCCGGGACAGGGCCACTACGAGCAGTACTTC | CAWSPGQGHYEQYF
TRBJ2-5 | . | . | TRBV11-2 | TGTGCCAGCAGCCCTCGGCTACCCGGTCAGCGGGAGACCCAGTACTTC | CASSPRLPGQRETQYF
TRBJ2-7 | . | TRBD1 | TRBV27 | TGTGCCAGCAGTTTATCAGGAGGACAGGGAAGATTTACCTCCTACGAGCAGTACTTC | CASSLSGGQGRFTSYEQYF
TRBJ2-5 | many | TRBD2 | TRBV4-2 | TGTGCCAGCAGCCAAGGAGAGCGGGGGGCGGTAGAGACCCAGTACTTC | CASSQGERGAVETQYF
TRBJ2-3 | once | . | TRBV25-1 | TGTGCCAGCAGTGAGGGATGGAGGGAACATACGCAGTATTTT | CASSEGWREHTQYF
TRBJ1-5 | . | TRBD1 | TRBV19 | TGTGCCAGCACTACCGGACAGGGGCGCAATCAGCCCCAGCATTTT | CASTTGQGRNQPQHF
TRBJ1-1 | . | . | TRBV5-6 | TGTGCCAGCAGCTGGGCAGGGATAACGGCAAGCACTGAAGCTTTCTTT | CASSWAGITASTEAFF
TRBJ2-1 | . | TRBD2 | TRBV4-2 | TGTGCCAGCAGCCAACTTAGAACGGGAGGGTCCTACAATGAGCAGTTCTTC | CASSQLRTGGSYNEQFF
TRBJ1-4 | few | . | TRBV19 | TGTGCCAGTGGGATCACAGGGCGAGCTAATGAAAAACTGTTTTTT | CASGITGRANEKLFF
TRBJ2-5 | . | TRBD2 | TRBV19 | TGTGCCAGTAGTATAGAGCCACCGGGACTAGCGGGGGGGGAGACCCAGTACTTC | CASSIEPPGLAGGETQYF
TRBJ2-7 | . | . | TRBV21-1 | TGTGCCAGCAGCAAACGGCAGGCCACCTCCTACGAGCAGTACTTC | CASSKRQATSYEQYF
TRBJ1-5 | . | TRBD1 | TRBV6-5 | TGTGCCAGCAGACGGGACAGGGGCGGACAGCCCCAGCATTTT | CASRRDRGGQPQHF
TRBJ2-2 | . | TRBD1 | TRBV2 | TGTGCCAGCCTCGGGACAGGGGGTAGGAAGATGTTTTTT | CASLGTGGRKMFF
TRBJ1-3 | once | . | TRBV4-2 | TGTGCCAGCAGCCATCGGGTGATCGGCTCTGGAAACACCATATATTTT | CASSHRVIGSGNTIYF
TRBJ2-1 | . | . | TRBV2 | TGTGCCACCACCGGGACTCGATCCTACAATGAGCAGTTCTTC | CATTGTRSYNEQFF
TRBJ1-4 | . | . | TRBV5-1 | TGCGCCAGCAGCATCATGGGGCTCGCAACTAATGAAAAACTGTTTTTT | CASSIMGLATNEKLFF
TRBJ2-1 | . | TRBD2 | TRBV27 | TGTGCCAGCTTGGGGCTTCTAGCGGGAGGGCCTGAGCAGTTCTTC | CASLGLLAGGPEQFF
TRBJ1-2 | . | . | TRBV2 | TGTGCCAGCAGGGTTGACAGCGACTATGGCTACACCTTC | CASRVDSDYGYTF
TRBJ2-7 | . | . | TRBV4-1 | TGCGCCAGCAGCCAAGTAACAGGTCCACCACCCCCCGTCTACGAGCAGTACTTC | CASSQVTGPPPPVYEQYF
TRBJ2-5 | . | . | TRBV19 | TGTGCCAGTACCCTAAGGGGGGGGTGGAATGAGACCCAGTACTTC | CASTLRGGWNETQYF
TRBJ1-5 | . | . | TRBV12-5 | TGTGCTAGTGGTTTGGGCCAGTCAAATCAGCCCCAGCATTTT | CASGLGQSNQPQHF
TRBJ1-2 | . | . | TRBV5-4 | TGTGCCAGCAGCTTGGCCTTAAGCAATGGCTACACCTTC | CASSLALSNGYTF
TRBJ2-1 | . | TRBD2 | TRBV6-1 | TGTGCCAGCTCCCTAGCGGGGGGGGATAATGAGCAGTTCTTC | CASSLAGGDNEQFF
TRBJ2-3 | . | . | TRBV6-4 | TGTGCCAGCAGTGACTCGGCGGGGAGCACAGATACGCAGTATTTT | CASSDSAGSTDTQYF
TRBJ1-1 | . | . | TRBV4-1 | TGCGCCAGCAGCCAAGACAGGCTCTCTGAAGCTTTCTTT | CASSQDRLSEAFF
TRBJ1-6 | . | . | TRBV19 | TGTGCCAGTAGCATCCGGACAGACTGGGATTCACCCCTCCACTTT | CASSIRTDWDSPLHF
TRBJ1-1 | once | TRBD1 | TRBV4-2 | TGTGCCAGCAGCCAAGATTGGAGGACAGGGACGGTAACCACTGAAGCTTTCTTT | CASSQDWRTGTVTTEAFF
TRBJ1-1 | . | TRBD1 | TRBV7-9 | TGTGCCAGCAGCCTCGGGACAGTGAACACTGAAGCTTTCTTT | CASSLGTVNTEAFF
TRBJ2-3 | . | TRBD1 | TRBV30 | TGTGCCTGGAGTGTTAGGGGGCAAGATACGCAGTATTTT | CAWSVRGQDTQYF